This TCR beta chain was identified in a study of memory CD4+ T cells and cytomegalovirus serostatus. General observations from the study: Of under 200 reported CMV TCRbeta sequences, under 80 were found in memory CD4+ repertoires.

Looked up from germline, CDR1 is LNHDA and CDR2 is SQIVND (reference sequence). Trimming took 6 bases from V and 3 from J; bases not matched to a gene: 4. The CDR3 has 13 amino acids. With regard to this clone: Its target is not known.

Generated by immunoSEQ multiplex PCR, the TCRdb table keeps only in-frame clones and is missing some. The data contain fewer than 90,000 clones, around 82% of them seen just once; the ten biggest clones take up roughly 2.6%. Single viable CD3+CD4+CD8-CD45RO+ cells were sorted as the memory CD4+ T cells. The sequenced sample consisted of memory CD4+ T cells from blood. The TCR sequence derives from an adult in good health and CMV-seropositive. This chain links TRBV19 with TRBJ1-1; 7 bases agree with TRBD1. The CDR3 nucleotides read TGTGCCAGTAGCCGGGACAGAGACACTGAAGCTTTCTTT. Protein: CASSRDRDTEAFF.